The 10 T cell receptor beta chains reported below all come from one sample, sequenced in a study of blood T cell repertoires in COVID-19 (dated by TCRdb to about 2020). The library came from the immunoSEQ multiplex PCR assay. Sourced from immuneACCESS, this table was stored by TCRdb with only in-frame sequences that have V and J called. A share of the clones is absent; for the studies checked, an unresolved V gene accounts for under half, and the remainder has no known explanation. This sample lists approximately 150,000 clones; approximately 90% were detected once. Jointly, the top ten make up roughly 1.5% of the sample. The specimen was peripheral blood. The receptor set was obtained from a woman between 50 and 59 years old with acute or convalescent COVID-19.

The chain employs TRBV6-2 or TRBV6-3 and TRBJ2-1, with D perhaps TRBD2 (5 bases). Germline CDR1 is MNHEY and CDR2 is SVGEGT. V was clipped by 2 bases and J by 7 bases, with 15 bases between them. CDR3 length: 15 residues. CDR3 loop: CASSYPRTPANEQFF. The DNA for the CDR3 is TGTGCCAGCAGTTACCCCAGGACTCCGGCGAATGAGCAGTTCTTC.

Written as DNA, the CDR3 is TGTGCCTGGAGTGTAAGGGGGAAGGGTGATGGCTACACCTTC. It translates to CAWSVRGKGDGYTF. The chain uses TRBV30 and TRBJ1-2; perhaps TRBD1 as D (6 bases). In germline, CDR1 is GTSNPN, CDR2 SVGIG (reference sequence). The CDR3 length is 14 residues. V was trimmed by 0 bases and J by 6 bases, leaving 14 bases between them.

This chain connects TRBV6-5 to TRBJ1-3; perhaps TRBD1 as D (5 bases). This CDR3 spans 15 amino acids. The germline V and J ends were trimmed by 6 bases and 0 bases, with 12 bases remaining between them. Germline V lookup: CDR1 MNHEY, CDR2 SVGAGI. The CDR3 is CASRKDSNSGNTIYF. CDR3 DNA sequence: TGTGCCAGCAGAAAAGACAGCAACTCTGGAAACACCATATATTTT.

The chain carries TRBV10-3 and TRBJ2-3, with a possible D match to TRBD2 (7 bases). Germline CDR1 reads ENHRY; CDR2 reads SYGVKD. This CDR3 is built from 12 residues. V was shortened by 8 bases and J by 3 bases, with 9 bases between the two germline ends. The CDR3 spells CAIGGATDTQYF. The CDR3 DNA follows: TGTGCCATCGGGGGGGCTACAGATACGCAGTATTTT.

In nucleotides, the CDR3 is TGTGCCAGCAGCTTAGAAAAGGCCGGACTCTACTCCTACGAGCAGTACTTC. Protein sequence: CASSLEKAGLYSYEQYF. This chain joins TRBV7-9 and TRBJ2-7, with D perhaps TRBD2 (5 bases). Deletions cut 1 base from V and 0 bases from J, with 16 bases between. Germline values: CDR1 SEHNR, CDR2 FQNEAQ (reference sequence). The CDR3 runs to 17 residues.

The chain carries TRBV27 and TRBJ1-2; 7 nucleotides line up with TRBD1. The germline V gene has CDR1 MNHEY and CDR2 SMNVEV (reference sequence). The length of the CDR3 is 13 residues. The V and J ends lost 7 bases and 7 bases, in that order; junction bases with no gene match: 9. CDR3 sequence (DNA): TGTGCCAGCACCAAAACAGGGGCAGGTGGCTACACCTTC. Its protein is CASTKTGAGGYTF.

The V and J genes are TRBV11-2 and TRBJ2-7; the match to TRBD2 covers 7 bases. Trimming removed 1 base from V and 1 base from J; junction bases left unmatched: 10. The CDR3 covers 17 residues. The germline V gene has CDR1 SGHAT and CDR2 FQNNGV. CDR3 amino acids: CASSLVRPGGGSYEQYF. For the CDR3, the DNA is TGTGCCAGCAGCTTAGTCCGTCCGGGAGGAGGATCCTACGAGCAGTACTTC.

This chain connects TRBV7-8 to TRBJ2-3; 12 bases align to TRBD2. The ends lost 1 base at V and 0 bases at J; junction bases unmatched: 5. This CDR3 has 18 residues. Germline V CDR1 and CDR2: SGHVS, FQNEAQ. The CDR3 loop is CASSLDTSGGLSTDTQYF. CDR3 coding DNA: TGTGCCAGCAGCTTAGATACTAGCGGGGGGCTTAGCACAGATACGCAGTATTTT.

The chain recombines TRBV7-6 with TRBJ1-3, with D possibly TRBD1 on 5 matching bases. CDR1 is SGHVS, CDR2 FNYEAQ, per germline. The V end was cut by 4 bases, the J end by 0 bases, with 10 bases between. There are 15 residues in the CDR3. In DNA form, the CDR3 reads TGTGCCAGCAGCTCAATGACAGTCTCTGGAAACACCATATATTTT. It translates to CASSSMTVSGNTIYF. Drawing the rest from reference TRBV7-6 and TRBJ1-3, the complete variable domain is GAGVSQSPRYKVTKRGQDVALRCDPISGHVSLYWYRQALGQGPEFLTYFNYEAQQDKSGLPNDRFSAERPEGSISTLTIQRTEQRDSAMYRCASSSMTVSGNTIYFGEGSWLTVV.

The chain carries TRBV5-4 and TRBJ1-1, with D unresolved. CDR3 length equals 13 residues. Trimming stripped 4 bases from V and 7 bases from J, with 14 bases between. The V gene's germline CDR1 is SGHNT and CDR2 YYREEE (reference sequence). The CDR3 region is CASSPGTGIEAFF. The CDR3 bases are TGTGCCAGCAGCCCCGGAACCGGGATTGAAGCTTTCTTT.